The 6 T cell receptor beta chains below come from one sample, sequenced in a study of OX40 agonist ivuxolimab in advanced cancers. Repertoires were generated with immunoSEQ multiplex PCR, while TCRdb's copy carries only in-frame clones and drops some. The sample includes roughly 93,000 clones, under 85% of them seen just once. The sample was CD4+ or CD8+ T cells sorted from blood, taken in a trial of the OX40 agonist ivuxolimab. The receptors were sampled from an adult with an advanced solid tumor such as melanoma, head and neck, liver or kidney cancer.

Here the CDR3 reads CAISKTSGATADTQYF. The CDR3 nucleotides read TGTGCCATCAGCAAGACTAGCGGGGCTACGGCTGATACGCAGTATTTT. The gene calls are TRBV10-3 and TRBJ2-3; 11 nucleotides match TRBD2. The CDR3 is made up of 16 amino acids. The ends lost 6 bases at V and 6 bases at J; junction bases unmatched: 11. Germline-derived CDR1 and CDR2 are ENHRY and SYGVKD.

The chain recombines TRBV27 with TRBJ2-1; 10 bases agree with TRBD1. V trimming: 7 bases; J trimming: 3 bases; junction bases outside the gene matches: 6. Germline CDR1 reads MNHEY; CDR2 reads SMNVEV (reference sequence). This CDR3 has 15 residues. Here the CDR3 reads CASTPGTGVYNEQFF. The DNA of the CDR3 is TGTGCCAGCACCCCCGGGACAGGGGTCTACAATGAGCAGTTCTTC.

The chain carries TRBV7-2 and TRBJ2-2; tentatively, D is TRBD2 (6 bases). Deletions cut 5 bases from V and 0 bases from J, with 10 bases between. The CDR3 covers 15 residues. Germline CDR1 and CDR2: SGHTA and FQGNSA. The chain's CDR3 is CASSRWGANTGELFF. In DNA form, the CDR3 reads TGTGCCAGCAGCCGGTGGGGGGCGAACACCGGGGAGCTGTTTTTT.

The chain combines TRBV29-1 with TRBJ2-5; 8 positions agree with TRBD2. This CDR3 has 12 amino acids. Germline-derived CDR1 and CDR2 are SQVTM and ANQGSEA. V lost 4 bases and J lost 5; bases outside the gene matches: 3. For the CDR3, the DNA is TGCAGCGTTGGGTCGGGGGGGGAGACCCAGTACTTC. It specifies CSVGSGGETQYF.

The sample holds a few counts of this clone. V and J are TRBV7-2 and TRBJ2-1, with 10 bases identical to TRBD1. CDR1 is SGHTA, CDR2 FQGNSA, per germline. The CDR3 has 15 residues. J lost 4 bases, V lost 4 bases, and 4 bases had no gene match. CDR3 protein: CASSSPGQGYNEQFF. The DNA for the CDR3 is TGTGCCAGCAGCTCACCGGGACAGGGGTACAATGAGCAGTTCTTC.

The chain combines TRBV11-3 with TRBJ2-5; D is perhaps TRBD1 or TRBD2 (5 bases each). Germline V gene data show CDR1 as SGHNT and CDR2 as YENEEA. This CDR3 contains 13 residues. V lost 1 base, J lost 7 bases, and 10 bases lay in between. For the CDR3, the DNA is TGTGCCAGCAGCTTAGGACCAGGGAGGACCCAGTACTTC. It is translated as CASSLGPGRTQYF.